These 5 T cell receptor beta chains originate from one sample sequenced in a study of metastatic and nonmetastatic thyroid tumors. All patients reached thyroid surgery having received no treatment beforehand. MiXCR was used by TCRdb to re-call the PCR reads. The repertoire consists of about 69,000 clones, with 13% to 15% occurring once and the leading ten covering about 6%. The sample was blood. These receptors were obtained from a male donor with papillary thyroid cancer or a benign thyroid nodule (not recorded which). Some clones in this sample may be carry-over from other donors' samples.

This clone has at least ten counts. The V call is TRBV27, the J call TRBJ2-1, with 8 nucleotides matching TRBD2. V shed 7 bases and J 0 bases; nucleotides not matched to a gene: 5. The CDR3 covers 15 residues. In germline, CDR1 is MNHEY, CDR2 SMNVEV (reference sequence). Written as DNA, the CDR3 is TGTGCCAGCACCCAAAGCGGGAGCTCCTACAATGAGCAGTTCTTC. Residues: CASTQSGSSYNEQFF.

The V and J genes are TRBV9 and TRBJ1-6; 8 positions match TRBD1. From germline, CDR1 is SGDLS and CDR2 YYNGEE. The CDR3 runs 17 residues. V was pared by 0 bases and J by 6 bases, with 8 bases of the junction left unmatched. CDR3 loop: CASSVGQGSWVNSPLHF. For the CDR3, the DNA is TGTGCCAGCAGCGTAGGACAGGGGAGTTGGGTTAATTCACCCCTCCACTTT.

This clone was counted at least ten times. The rearrangement uses TRBV30 and TRBJ2-1; 11 positions match TRBD2. The CDR3 extends over 15 amino acids. Trimming removed 8 bases from V and 10 bases from J; junction bases left unmatched: 16. Germline assignment: CDR1 GTSNPN and CDR2 SVGIG (reference sequence). Here the CDR3 reads CARKLAGGPLSEQFF. The DNA for the CDR3 is TGTGCCCGAAAATTAGCGGGAGGGCCTCTTAGCGAGCAGTTCTTC.

The rearrangement links TRBV5-1 to TRBJ2-3; D remains unclear. CDR1 and CDR2 (germline): SGHRS, YFSETQ. The CDR3 is 14 residues long. Between the trimmed V and J ends, which lost 0 bases and 5 bases, there was a span of 10 bases. The CDR3 coding sequence is TGCGCCAGCAGCTTGGTTGTGTCAAAAGATACGCAGTATTTT. Translation: CASSLVVSKDTQYF.

The sample holds a few counts of this clone. Just one base apart from a much larger clone, this may be a read error. V and J are TRBV7-3 and TRBJ2-1; D might be TRBD2 (7 bases). V lost 5 bases and J 4 bases, leaving 21 bases between the germline ends. The CDR3 extends over 17 amino acids. Germline V lookup: CDR1 SGHTA, CDR2 FQGTGA. The CDR3 here is CASSPGGGWGTYNEQFF. Written as DNA, the CDR3 is TGTGCCAGCAGCCCGGGGGGCGGCTGGGGGACTTACAATGAGCAGTTCTTC.